This T cell receptor (beta chain) stems from a study of cytomegalovirus exposure and HLA in healthy donors (dated by TCRdb to about 2017). At the level of the whole study: In an earlier analysis of 550 to 750 of the donors, roughly 300 Gb of sequence data and roughly 100 million unique TCR beta sequences from 180 million or so T cells were reported. Roughly 300 gigabases of sequencing data and roughly 90 million unique TCR sequences were included in an early release covering under 650 HLA-typed donors. The genetic ancestry cluster associated with self-reported Caucasian donors included 81% of the roughly 400 genotyped donors. The study aimed to test whether cataloging public T cell receptors could reveal signatures of past pathogen exposure. The T cell repertoires of roughly 660 subjects were profiled by immunosequencing and related to cytomegalovirus serostatus. Along with the roughly 670-subject first cohort, a separate validation cohort of over 90 different subjects was used. To predict cytomegalovirus infection status, the study combined high-throughput TCR immunosequencing, statistical association of individual TCRs with disease status, and machine learning. A later analysis re-examined previously published TCR beta repertoires from hundreds of donors and added high-resolution HLA genotyping to investigate patterns of TCR occurrence. Rather than drawing on any new phenotypic data, the later analysis identified candidate immune exposures from TCR beta sequences and the way those sequences occurred across donors. To decide whether each TCR beta V gene segment behaved as functional or pseudogenic, an earlier analysis of approximately 590 of the donors relied on high-throughput TCR beta sequencing. Donor age, sex, ethnicity and CMV serostatus were collected together with the repertoire data. Genome-wide SNP genotypes for about 65% of the roughly 700 donors were used in a later genetic analysis, which treated that subset as a discovery cohort. All discovery cohort repertoires had been generated on a single sequencing platform. HLA typing included class I and class II loci at four-digit resolution. The number of typed donors differed by locus: about 620-640 for A, B, C, DRB1 and DQB1; some 540 for DQA1; approximately 600 for DPA1; and around 490 for DPB1. Several DR-DQ haplotypes were treated as single units for association and clustering because of strong linkage in the cohort. Among a few hundred genotyped donors of the cohort, an average of around 240,000 unique TCR beta nucleotide sequences were sequenced per donor, roughly 20% of them non-productive. What the research found in general, with its limitations: Because HLA typing was missing for some donors at each locus, association tests included only the typed subset. Most CMV-associated TCR beta chains appeared to be HLA-restricted in a later analysis, and the HLA associations seemed to be driven largely by CMV exposure. Three of the identified cytomegalovirus-associated TCR beta chains were confirmed in vitro to be specific for cytomegalovirus antigens. A cluster of highly shared sequence variants was judged likely to represent a technical artifact of the sequencing pipeline. Most TCR sequences were observed very rarely across donors, whereas some public TCRs were present in many individuals. The only immune exposure information available for the cohort was CMV serostatus. Strong co-occurrence of HLA alleles, especially DR and DQ, made assigning TCR associations to individual alleles difficult. At a false discovery rate of 0.05, a later analysis linked under 20,000 TCR beta sequences to specific HLA alleles. A later analysis found that HLA-associated TCR beta chains were more clonally expanded and had lower generation probabilities than equally common non-associated chains. The presence/absence analyses assumed that sequencing depth was roughly uniform across donors, and that assumption may not be true. The cohort was sequenced for TCR beta chains only, and without alpha or paired-chain data the features that could be detected were limited. Because counts were too low, roughly 17 rarely observed V segments, including chromosome 9 orphons, were left out of the earlier analysis of approximately 500 of the donors. Broadly in line with IMGT annotations, most TCR beta V segments showed up in productive rearrangements about 87% or about 30% of the time in an earlier analysis of 587 of the donors. V-gene and J-gene trimming of TCR beta chains was associated with a missense DCLRE1C variant in a later genetic analysis, and the association was replicated in an independent cohort. Several of the top co-occurrence clusters appeared to be linked to parvovirus B19, influenza, CMV and Epstein-Barr virus, according to a later analysis. The authors suggested that the approach could potentially be generalized to other disease states and immunological phenotypes. In a later analysis, TCR association rates were found to vary across HLA loci, with the most associated TCRs seen for DRB1 alleles and the fewest for HLA-C alleles. Some IMGT-functional V segments, including TRBV6-2 and TRBV6-3, could not be told apart with the 87-base-pair reads, so those segments were excluded. A further reported finding was that TCR beta sequences accurately predicted the HLA-A and HLA-B alleles for most subjects in the first cohort. The classifier was reported to diagnose cytomegalovirus status with high specificity and sensitivity in both the original and validation cohorts. The study listed around 160 TCR beta chains as associated with cytomegalovirus. In a later genetic analysis, fewer N-insertions in productive TCRs were reported among donors in an Asian-associated ancestry cluster than the approximately 710-donor mean. Correlated functional status among segregating V segments might be attributable to linkage disequilibrium, but an unknown experimental factor could not be ruled out.

The cohort was made up of several hundred healthy bone marrow donors. At the time of sampling, every cohort member was nominally healthy, though immune exposures that went unrecorded were likely present. The donor tested CMV seronegative, placing the donor among the 350 or so seronegative members of the cohort. A peripheral blood sample was provided by each donor, and peripheral blood mononuclear cells were used for TCR beta sequencing. Genomic DNA extraction from the blood cell samples was performed with the Qiagen DNeasy Blood Extraction Kit. The library was produced with the immunoSEQ multiplex PCR assay. A mixture of 60 forward primers for TCR Vbeta segments and 13 reverse primers for TCR Jbeta segments was used in the multiplex PCR. The CDR3 region of rearranged TCR beta genes was amplified from genomic DNA with a multiplex PCR assay. The amplified TCR beta libraries were sequenced on the Illumina HiSeq System as 87-base-pair reads. As for the authors' bioinformatics: A later analysis tallied 80 million to 95 million unique TCR beta chains across the 550 to 850 repertoires, and approximately 12 million of those chains were shared by two or more donors. To remove PCR and sequencing errors, raw reads were error-corrected and collapsed into unique sequences using a nearest-neighbor algorithm that merged closely related sequences. CDR3 sequences were aligned to IMGT reference sequences to assign V, D and J gene segments. Each retained sequence needed at least a six-nucleotide match to both a V gene segment and a J gene segment. Rearrangements were called productive when the CDR3 lacked stop codons and stayed in frame with V and J; all others were non-productive. Following IMGT convention, CDR3 was defined as the stretch from the second conserved V-encoded cysteine to the conserved J-encoded phenylalanine. The earlier analysis of some 540 of the donors excluded any sequence lacking an unambiguous match to a single V gene segment. In an earlier analysis of a few hundred of the donors, a V segment was called functional when productive rearrangements were above 56.7%, and segregating when the standard deviation between donors exceeded 5%. A statistical classification framework was built for diagnosing cytomegalovirus status from the catalog of TCR beta chain sequences. In a later analysis, TCR nucleotide sequences were compared against IMGT/GENE-DB human TR gene sequences so that V and J genes could be assigned. The TCRdist pipeline was used in a later analysis to assign CDR3 sequences and most-parsimonious VDJ recombination scenarios. A later analysis defined each TCR beta chain by its CDR3 amino acid sequence plus V-gene family, and excluded reads lacking a unique V-gene family. To address suspected cross-contamination and a sequencing artifact, a later analysis removed approximately 600 highly shared, low-generation-probability nucleotide sequences. In a later analysis, a clonal expansion index was calculated for each public chain from normalized within-repertoire ranks of inferred template counts. In a later analysis, generation probabilities were computed with a VDJ recombination model fitted to out-of-frame rearrangements, and the resulting probabilities were checked against IGoR. In a later analysis, hypergeometric tests were used to score TCR-TCR, TCR-HLA and TCR-CMV co-occurrence, with a repertoire-size bias correction applied to TCR pairs. To estimate false discovery rates, a later analysis permuted the HLA or CMV assignments 20 times. In a later analysis, co-occurring TCRs were grouped with DBSCAN, and TCRdist sequence similarity was added when clustering was performed within HLA-allele-positive subsets. Repertoires with fewer than 30,000 or more than 120,000 public chains, plus five repertoires with anomalous nucleotide sharing, were excluded from co-occurrence clustering. TCRdb mirrors the immuneACCESS table, restricted to in-frame sequences. Some clones are absent from its copies; in checked studies, under half trace to an unresolved V gene, and the reason for the others is unknown. D and trimming come from the DNA, and the V and J calls and clone size come from that table. The sample table records fewer than 250,000 clones; 70% to 80% of these occur just once. Jointly, the top ten make up 0.22% of the sample.

With respect to this clone: This receptor's antigen is unknown. No base quality values were provided; no much bigger clone lies one nucleotide off.

As encoded in the germline V gene, CDR1 is MGHRA while CDR2 is YSYEKL. V drops 0 bases and J drops 5 bases, leaving 14 bases in between. The CDR3 covers 16 residues, taking in both the cysteine and the phenylalanine. Only the CDR3 part of the read is kept: 48 bases, read in frame from the first base. The V and J segments used are TRBV4-1 and TRBJ2-1; perhaps TRBD2 is the D gene, with 6 bases matching. The specimen sequenced was PBMCs. The source of this sequence is a girl aged 2 to 10 in good health and CMV-seronegative. The DNA is as follows: TGCGCCAGCAGCCAAGATTCGGGGGTTGGGGACAATGAGCAGTTCTTC. Its protein product is CASSQDSGVGDNEQFF.